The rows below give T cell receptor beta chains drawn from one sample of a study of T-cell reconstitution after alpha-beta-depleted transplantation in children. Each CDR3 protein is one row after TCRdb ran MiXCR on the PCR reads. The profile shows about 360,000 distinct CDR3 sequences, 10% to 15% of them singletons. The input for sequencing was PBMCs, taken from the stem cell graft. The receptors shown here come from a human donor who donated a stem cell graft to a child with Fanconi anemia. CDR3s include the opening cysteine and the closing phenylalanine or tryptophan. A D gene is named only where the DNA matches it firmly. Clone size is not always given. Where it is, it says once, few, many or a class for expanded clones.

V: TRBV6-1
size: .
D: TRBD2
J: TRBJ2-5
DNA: TGTGCCGTAAGACTAGCGGGGGTTGGGGAGACCCAGTACTTC
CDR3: CAVRLAGVGETQYF

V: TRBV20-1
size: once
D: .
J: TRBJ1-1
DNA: TGCAGTGCCCGCTACAGGGATGTTCAGTCTGAAGCTTTCTTT
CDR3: CSARYRDVQSEAFF

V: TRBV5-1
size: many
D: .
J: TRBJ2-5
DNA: TGCGCCAGCAGCTTGGCTCAGCAACAAGAGACCCAGTACTTC
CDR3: CASSLAQQQETQYF

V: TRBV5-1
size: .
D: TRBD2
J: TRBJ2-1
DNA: TGCGCCAGCAGCAGTGGACTAGCGGGGGGATGGAATGAGCAGTTCTTC
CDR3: CASSSGLAGGWNEQFF

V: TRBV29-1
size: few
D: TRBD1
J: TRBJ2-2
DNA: TGCAGCGCTCTTACAGGGGGCACGAACACCGGGGAGCTGTTTTTT
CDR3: CSALTGGTNTGELFF

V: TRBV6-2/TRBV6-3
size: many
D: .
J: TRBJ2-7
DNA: TGTGCCAGCAGTTACTCTTTTGAGCAGTACTTC
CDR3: CASSYSFEQYF

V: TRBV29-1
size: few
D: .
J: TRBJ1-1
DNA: TGCAGCGTTAAGGGGGGGCCGACTGAAGCTTTCTTT
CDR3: CSVKGGPTEAFF

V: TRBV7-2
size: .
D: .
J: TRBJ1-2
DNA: TGTGCCAGCAGCTCTGTGCCGGGCTATGGCTACACCTTC
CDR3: CASSSVPGYGYTF

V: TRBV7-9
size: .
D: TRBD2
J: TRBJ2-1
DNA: TGTGCCAGCAGCCTCGAGGGACTAGCGGATTTTGCGTTCTTC
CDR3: CASSLEGLADFAFF

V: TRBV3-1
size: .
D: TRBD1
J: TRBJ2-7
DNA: TGTGCCAGCAGCTCCAACATCATCGGGACAGGGTACTACGAGCAGTACTTC
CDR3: CASSSNIIGTGYYEQYF